These 23 T cell receptor beta chains were all obtained from the same sample, sequenced in a study of a mutant IDH1 vaccine in newly diagnosed glioma. These receptors' targets are unknown. Libraries were prepared by immunoSEQ multiplex PCR; TCRdb keeps only in-frame clonotypes and omits some of them. Of 40,000 to 55,000 clones in the sample, 91% were seen once. Time point denoted: week 11, during vaccination. One vaccine dose held 300 ug of mutant IDH1 20-mer peptide and came with topical imiquimod. The input for sequencing was PBMCs, taken from a glioma patient whose treatment included an IDH1 peptide vaccine. The receptors stem from a man between 45 and 60 years old with glioma.

V is TRBV28 and J is TRBJ2-2; 9 bases fit TRBD2. J lost 0 bases, V lost 3 bases, and 8 bases had no gene match. Germline assignment: CDR1 MDHEN and CDR2 SYDVKM. There are 18 residues in the CDR3. The CDR3 coding sequence is TGTGCCAGCAGTTTCAGGCGGGGGGGAATCGCGAACACCGGGGAGCTGTTTTTT. Its translation: CASSFRRGGIANTGELFF.

V usage is TRBV14 and J usage is TRBJ2-1; no clear D. The CDR3 has 11 amino acids. Between the trimmed V and J ends, which lost 4 bases and 5 bases, there was a span of 3 bases. Germline CDR1 SGHDN, CDR2 FVKESK. CDR3 sequence reads: CASSRDNEQFF. As DNA, the CDR3 is TGTGCCAGCAGCCGCGACAATGAGCAGTTCTTC.

This sequence joins TRBV19 and TRBJ1-2; 12 nucleotides line up with TRBD1. The CDR3 loop spans 15 amino acids. V was clipped by 5 bases and J by 8 bases; unmatched bases: 9. CDR1 and CDR2 from the germline V gene are LNHDA and SQIVND (reference sequence). CDR3 nucleotide sequence: TGTGCCAGTAGTCCCTCCGGGACAGGGGGCTCGGGCTACACCTTC. This sequence encodes CASSPSGTGGSGYTF. Full variable domain (missing parts from reference TRBV19 and TRBJ1-2): DGGITQSPKYLFRKEGQNVTLSCEQNLNHDAMYWYRQDPGQGLRLIYYSQIVNDFQKGDIAEGYSVSREKKESFPLTVTSAQKNPTAFYLCASSPSGTGGSGYTFGSGTRLTVV.

Only one count was recorded for this clone. The gene calls are TRBV28 and TRBJ2-4, with a possible D match to TRBD1 (5 bases). This CDR3 has 16 amino acids. From germline, CDR1 is MDHEN and CDR2 SYDVKM. V gave up 3 bases and J gave up 0 bases, with 12 bases separating them. The CDR3 DNA sequence: TGTGCCAGCAGTTTTCGACAGAGCTTAGCCAAAAACATTCAGTACTTC. The encoded protein is CASSFRQSLAKNIQYF.

The chain recombines TRBV10-3 with TRBJ2-7; weak D call: TRBD1 (5 bases). V lost 8 bases and J 9 bases, leaving 11 bases between the germline ends. The CDR3 is made up of 10 amino acids. From germline, CDR1 is ENHRY and CDR2 SYGVKD. The CDR3 spells CAIGALGQYF. CDR3 DNA: TGTGCCATCGGGGCGTTAGGGCAGTACTTC.

The chain couples TRBV27 to TRBJ1-1; tentative D call: TRBD1 (5 bases). V lost 7 bases, J lost 4 bases, and 13 bases lay in between. The CDR3 is 13 residues long. The germline gives CDR1 MNHEY, CDR2 SMNVEV (reference sequence). The DNA of the CDR3 is TGTGCCAGCATCGGGGGAGTATTCACTGAAGCTTTCTTT. Protein: CASIGGVFTEAFF.

The chain has TRBV30 and TRBJ2-3; D gene uncertain. CDR1 and CDR2 from the germline V gene are GTSNPN and SVGIG (reference sequence). The CDR3 sequence is 13 residues long. V was pared by 1 base and J by 4 bases, with 9 bases between. The chain's CDR3 is CAWSARSADTQYF. The DNA of the CDR3 is TGTGCCTGGAGTGCCAGGAGTGCAGATACGCAGTATTTT. Based on the CDR3 plus reference TRBV30 and TRBJ2-3, the full variable domain is SQTIHQWPATLVQPVGSPLSLECTVEGTSNPNLYWYRQAAGRGLQLLFYSVGIGQISSEVPQNLSASRPQDRQFILSSKKLLLSDSGFYLCAWSARSADTQYFGPGTRLTVL.

This clone was counted once. CDR3 in amino acids: CASSFRGAGSTEAFF. The CDR3 nucleotides are TGTGCCAGCAGTTTTCGGGGAGCGGGGAGCACTGAAGCTTTCTTT. The chain uses TRBV27 and TRBJ1-1; D is ambiguous. From germline, CDR1 is MNHEY and CDR2 SMNVEV (reference sequence). This CDR3 spans 15 amino acids. Trimming took off 3 bases at V and 4 bases at J, with 15 bases between the two ends.

The chain joins TRBV2 to TRBJ1-5; D remains ambiguous. The CDR3 sequence is 14 residues long. Trimming removed 0 bases at V and 7 bases at J, with 10 bases between. Per the germline V gene, CDR1 is SNHLY and CDR2 is FYNNEI. CDR3 region: CASSEAQSFQPQHF. DNA of the CDR3: TGTGCCAGCAGTGAAGCCCAGTCGTTCCAGCCCCAGCATTTT.

The rearrangement links TRBV27 to TRBJ1-2; 12 bases agree with TRBD1. Germline CDR1 MNHEY, CDR2 SMNVEV (reference sequence). With V trimmed by 6 bases and J by 7 bases, 6 bases remained unmatched. The CDR3 loop spans 14 amino acids. CDR3 loop: CASRPGTGGAGYTF. The CDR3 region has the DNA TGTGCCAGCAGACCAGGGACAGGGGGCGCTGGCTACACCTTC.

The chain employs TRBV30 and TRBJ2-7; D is uncertain. The V gene's germline CDR1 is GTSNPN and CDR2 SVGIG (reference sequence). The CDR3 consists of 13 residues. With 5 bases removed from V and 0 bases from J, the gap between germline ends came to 11 bases. CDR3 protein: CAWEAKSSYEQYF. The DNA of the CDR3 is TGTGCCTGGGAAGCCAAGAGCTCCTACGAGCAGTACTTC. Supplemented by reference TRBV30 and TRBJ2-7, the full variable domain reads SQTIHQWPATLVQPVGSPLSLECTVEGTSNPNLYWYRQAAGRGLQLLFYSVGIGQISSEVPQNLSASRPQDRQFILSSKKLLLSDSGFYLCAWEAKSSYEQYFGPGTRLTVT.

This sequence joins TRBV28 and TRBJ1-2, with 7 bases fitting TRBD1. The V and J ends lost 8 bases and 4 bases, in that order; junction bases with no gene match: 4. The germline CDR1 and CDR2 sequences are MDHEN and SYDVKM. The CDR3 spans 12 residues. CDR3 DNA: TGTGCCAGCCGGGACAGCACCTATGGCTACACCTTC. Translation: CASRDSTYGYTF.

The chain uses TRBV19 and TRBJ1-2; 9 positions agree with TRBD1. The CDR3 has 10 residues. Germline-derived CDR1 and CDR2 are LNHDA and SQIVND (reference sequence). CDR3 bases: TGTGTCTCGGGACAGGGCCACTACACCTTC. It yields the protein CVSGQGHYTF. Looking up the rest from reference TRBV19 and TRBJ1-2 gives the full variable domain: DGGITQSPKYLFRKEGQNVTLSCEQNLNHDAMYWYRQDPGQGLRLIYYSQIVNDFQKGDIAEGYSVSREKKESFPLTVTSAQKNPTAFYLCVSGQGHYTFGSGTRLTVV.

V gene TRBV19 combines with J gene TRBJ1-2; 12 bases fit TRBD1. V dropped 4 bases and J dropped 3; count of bases not matched to a gene: 6. The V gene's germline CDR1 is LNHDA and CDR2 SQIVND (reference sequence). The CDR3 runs 16 residues. This CDR3 is CASSRTGTGGDYGYTF. The CDR3 coding sequence is TGTGCCAGTAGTAGAACCGGGACAGGGGGCGACTATGGCTACACCTTC.

There are a few counts of this clone. The J gene is TRBJ2-7, the V gene TRBV14; D call uncertain. Trimming removed 0 bases at V and 0 bases at J, with 6 bases between. This CDR3 spans 14 amino acids. In germline, CDR1 is SGHDN, CDR2 FVKESK. The CDR3 DNA is TGTGCCAGCAGCCAAGATTGGAGCTCCTACGAGCAGTACTTC. This translates into CASSQDWSSYEQYF.

J is TRBJ2-7 and V is TRBV10-3; TRBD1 matches 9 bases. CDR1 and CDR2 (germline): ENHRY, SYGVKD. Trimming removed 10 bases from V and 3 bases from J; junction bases left unmatched: 10. The CDR3 runs 14 residues. CDR3 region: CATREDRGGYEQYF. CDR3 nucleotide sequence: TGTGCCACAAGGGAGGACAGGGGCGGCTACGAGCAGTACTTC.

This sequence joins TRBV27 and TRBJ2-3, with TRBD2 matching 10 bases. CDR3 length: 17 amino acids. Germline lookup yields CDR1 MNHEY and CDR2 SMNVEV (reference sequence). Trimming removed 2 bases from V and 3 bases from J; junction bases left unmatched: 8. The CDR3 DNA is TGTGCCAGCAGTTTAGGTTCTAGCGGGAGAGAAACAGATACGCAGTATTTT. Its translation: CASSLGSSGRETDTQYF.

The J gene is TRBJ1-2, the V gene TRBV10-2, with TRBD1 matching 7 bases. Germline V gene data show CDR1 as WSHSY and CDR2 as SAAADI. After removal of 4 bases from V and 1 base from J, the junction contained 9 bases not matched to a gene. The CDR3 has 16 residues. The CDR3 region has the DNA TGCGCCAGCAGTGGCGGGACAGCGGGGAGTAACTATGGCTACACCTTC. Translating gives CASSGGTAGSNYGYTF.

This chain links TRBV7-2 with TRBJ2-5, with TRBD2 matching over 7 bases. The CDR3 loop spans 15 amino acids. Germline loops: CDR1 SGHTA, CDR2 FQGNSA. V lost 3 bases and J lost 3; bases outside the gene matches: 7. CDR3 DNA: TGTGCCAGCAGCTTCTTTGGGCTAGCGGAAGAGACCCAGTACTTC. As protein: CASSFFGLAEETQYF.

The J gene is TRBJ2-5, the V gene TRBV14; D is possibly TRBD1 or TRBD2 (5 bases each). V lost 3 bases, J lost 1 base, and 15 bases lay in between. This CDR3 spans 16 amino acids. Germline assignment: CDR1 SGHDN and CDR2 FVKESK. The CDR3 loop is CASSQVPGRRQETQYF. Written as DNA, the CDR3 is TGTGCCAGCAGCCAGGTTCCGGGACGACGCCAAGAGACCCAGTACTTC.

This chain connects TRBV2 to TRBJ2-2, with D unresolved. Germline assignment: CDR1 SNHLY and CDR2 FYNNEI. This CDR3 is 14 amino acids long. With 5 bases removed from V and 3 bases from J, the gap between germline ends came to 10 bases. CDR3 in amino acids: CASSFARDTGELFF. Written as DNA, the CDR3 is TGTGCCAGCAGTTTCGCCCGAGACACCGGGGAGCTGTTTTTT.

V usage is TRBV19 and J usage is TRBJ1-5, with D possibly matching TRBD1 (5 bases). The V end was cut by 4 bases, the J end by 1 base, with 11 bases between. CDR1 and CDR2 from the germline V gene are LNHDA and SQIVND (reference sequence). The CDR3 contains 15 residues. CDR3 DNA sequence: TGTGCCAGTAGTACCACGGGACGGAGCAATCAGCCCCAGCATTTT. Its translation: CASSTTGRSNQPQHF. Using reference TRBV19 and TRBJ1-5 for the parts outside the CDR3, the full variable domain is DGGITQSPKYLFRKEGQNVTLSCEQNLNHDAMYWYRQDPGQGLRLIYYSQIVNDFQKGDIAEGYSVSREKKESFPLTVTSAQKNPTAFYLCASSTTGRSNQPQHFGDGTRLSIL.

This sequence joins TRBV27 and TRBJ2-7; TRBD2 matches at 9 bases. The CDR3 has 15 residues. CDR1 is MNHEY, CDR2 SMNVEV, per germline (reference sequence). V gave up 6 bases and J gave up 6 bases; unmatched junction bases: 12. CDR3 nucleotide sequence: TGTGCCAGCAGCCGTTATTTAGCGGGAGCCCGCGAGCAGTACTTC. It translates to CASSRYLAGAREQYF.